This TCR beta chain was sequenced in a study of blood T cell repertoires in COVID-19. Overall study context: Sites across the United States, Italy and Spain contributed samples from acute and convalescent COVID-19.

As originally analysed: Amplifying reference gene primers gave estimates of nucleated cell counts. Sequencing was performed with immunoSEQ multiplex PCR; in TCRdb, only in-frame clones are kept and a portion is missing. The DNA gave D and trimming, while V, J and clone size come from that table. This sample carries approximately 350,000 clones, 80% to 90% of them seen once, and the ten largest clones take 3%. The ends were cut back, 8 bases at V and 2 bases at J, with 19 bases in the middle. The CDR3 is 15 amino acids. Germline V lookup: CDR1 SNHLY, CDR2 FYNNEI. The V and J genes are TRBV2 and TRBJ2-7; tentatively, D is TRBD1 (5 bases). The clonotype originates from a woman in her twenties or thirties with COVID-19, enrolled during active disease. Sample: peripheral blood. In nucleotides, the CDR3 is TGTGCCAGCCGTGGCGGCCAGGGAAGGACCTACGAGCAGTACTTC. It yields the protein CASRGGQGRTYEQYF.